This T cell receptor beta chain is from a study of OX40 agonist ivuxolimab in advanced cancers. Study details: An agonistic anti-OX40 (CD134) antibody, ivuxolimab, was used to treat the patients.

Exclusion of a patient followed from autoimmune disease history or systemic immunosuppression. CDR1 and CDR2 (germline): MNHEY, SVGAGI. With 4 bases removed from V and 10 bases from J, the gap between germline ends came to 17 bases. This CDR3 contains 14 residues. This table comes from immunoSEQ multiplex PCR, and its TCRdb copy is limited to in-frame clones, with some not included. The table includes about 100,000 clones, about 89% detected once. General study results and limits: Within 6 weeks, CD4+ and CD8+ blood T cells expanded clonally at 0.1 to 3.0 mg/kg. The mean number of expanded clones was higher in CD8+ T cells than in CD4+.

On this clone itself: Its specificity is not known.

The sequence was collected from an adult with an advanced solid tumor such as melanoma, head and neck, liver or kidney cancer. The specimen was CD4+ or CD8+ T cells sorted from blood, collected in a trial of the OX40 agonist ivuxolimab. The chain links TRBV6-5 to TRBJ2-1; tentatively, D is TRBD1 or TRBD2 (5 bases each). The CDR3 here is CASSSPGRGREQFF. CDR3 DNA: TGTGCCAGCAGTTCTCCCGGACGGGGCCGAGAGCAGTTCTTC.